The sequence of this TCR beta chain was determined in a study of blood T cell repertoires in COVID-19. Study information: Sites across the United States, Italy and Spain contributed samples from acute and convalescent COVID-19. In each case, the material was cDNA or gDNA derived from T cells, B-cell-depleted T cells, or PBMCs.

This CDR3 is built from 15 residues. J lost 3 bases, V lost 5 bases, and 8 bases had no gene match. Germline CDR1 is MNHEY and CDR2 is SVGAGI. Original analysis: Nucleated cell number was recorded as an estimate derived from reference gene primer amplification. Repertoires were generated with immunoSEQ multiplex PCR, while TCRdb's copy carries only in-frame clones and drops some. D and trimming come from the DNA, and the V and J calls and clone size come from that table. The sample includes about 250,000 clones, approximately 84% seen only once; the top ten take approximately 8.7%. Sequences were obtained from peripheral blood. The TCR sequence derives from a woman older than 75 with acute or convalescent COVID-19. The chain joins TRBV6-5 to TRBJ1-1, with 8 bases lining up with TRBD1. The CDR3 loop is CASSSRQGWDTEAFF. The CDR3 DNA reads as TGTGCCAGCAGTAGCCGACAGGGGTGGGACACTGAAGCTTTCTTT.